These T cell receptor beta chains were read from a single sample in a study of T cell clones after liver transplantation. Profiled with immunoSEQ multiplex PCR; TCRdb holds only in-frame clones, not every one. The repertoire holds roughly 60,000 clones, around three quarters seen once, with about 2.8% in the top ten. Source: CD4+ T cells from blood, taken at the approximately 16-month timepoint. Source of these receptors: a human patient who received a liver transplant. Some T cells may be transferred from the graft donor. The CDR3 runs from the conserved cysteine through the conserved F or W. A D gene is named only where the DNA matches it firmly. The listing skips clone size in some rows; elsewhere it reads once, few, many or a size class.

V	length	J	D	size	DNA	CDR3
TRBV5-6	18	TRBJ1-2	.	.	TGTGCCAGCAGCTTGGGGTTAGGCAGGCTGCCAAAAAACTATGGCTACACCTTC	CASSLGLGRLPKNYGYTF
TRBV28	12	TRBJ2-7	.	.	TGTGCCAGCATGAGAGGGAGCTACGAGCAGTACTTC	CASMRGSYEQYF
TRBV25-1	12	TRBJ2-5	.	.	TGTGCCAGCAGCCCCCCTGGGGAGACCCAGTACTTC	CASSPPGETQYF
TRBV11-2	14	TRBJ2-1	TRBD2	.	TGTGCCAGCAGGCGGGGGGACTCCTACAATGAGCAGTTCTTC	CASRRGDSYNEQFF
TRBV18	14	TRBJ1-3	TRBD1	.	TGTGCCAGCTCGCCGCAGGGGGTTGGAAACACCATATATTTT	CASSPQGVGNTIYF
TRBV6-5	15	TRBJ1-5	.	many	TGTGCCAGCAGTACCGACGGGATTGGCAATCAGCCCCAGCATTTT	CASSTDGIGNQPQHF
TRBV30	13	TRBJ1-3	.	.	TGTGCCTGGAGCAGTAGTAATGGAAACACCATATATTTT	CAWSSSNGNTIYF
TRBV19	11	TRBJ2-5	TRBD2	.	TGTGCCAGTGGACTAGCGGAGACCCAGTACTTC	CASGLAETQYF
TRBV19	15	TRBJ2-5	TRBD2	.	TGTGCCAGTAGAGCAAGGACTAGCGGACAAGAGACCCAGTACTTC	CASRARTSGQETQYF
TRBV14	14	TRBJ1-3	.	once	TGTGCCAGCAGCCCCAGTGTTCTTCGGAACACCATATATTTT	CASSPSVLRNTIYF
TRBV27	15	TRBJ1-1	.	.	TGTGCCAGCAGTTTGGGCAGTCCTATGAACACTGAAGCTTTCTTT	CASSLGSPMNTEAFF
TRBV27	15	TRBJ2-3	.	.	TGTGCCAGCAGTTTTTTAGGACCCGGCACAGATACGCAGTATTTT	CASSFLGPGTDTQYF
TRBV5-1	16	TRBJ2-5	TRBD1	.	TGCGCCAGCAGCTTGGGGGCAGGGGGCAACCAAGAGACCCAGTACTTC	CASSLGAGGNQETQYF
TRBV6-5	13	TRBJ2-7	TRBD1	.	TGTGCCAGCAGGGGGACAGGGCCCTACGAGCAGTACTTC	CASRGTGPYEQYF
TRBV14	15	TRBJ2-7	.	.	TGTGCCAGCAGCCCCTTAGTGGGGGGTGACCACGAGCAGTACTTC	CASSPLVGGDHEQYF
TRBV5-4	14	TRBJ2-2	TRBD1	.	TGTGCCAGCAACCAACAGGGGGCGGAAGGGGAGCTGTTTTTT	CASNQQGAEGELFF
TRBV6-5	13	TRBJ2-5	.	.	TGTGCCAGCAGTTATGGATTGGCAGGGACCCAGTACTTC	CASSYGLAGTQYF
TRBV4-2	19	TRBJ2-6	.	.	TGTGCCAGCAGCCAAGATCAGTTTCAGGGCCTCTCTGGGGCCAACGTCCTGACTTTC	CASSQDQFQGLSGANVLTF
TRBV11-2	13	TRBJ1-1	.	once	TGTGCCAGCAGCTTCGAGAGGGGCACTGAAGCTTTCTTT	CASSFERGTEAFF
TRBV7-8	14	TRBJ1-1	TRBD1	.	TGTGCCAGCAGCATTACAGGGGAGTTCACTGAAGCTTTCTTT	CASSITGEFTEAFF
TRBV11-3	16	TRBJ2-1	TRBD2	.	TGTGCCAGCAGCTTAAGGGGCGGGACTACCTACAATGAGCAGTTCTTC	CASSLRGGTTYNEQFF
TRBV19	17	TRBJ1-2	TRBD1	.	TGTGCCAGTAGTATAGATCTCGGGACAGGGACCAACTATGGCTACACCTTC	CASSIDLGTGTNYGYTF
TRBV7-9	15	TRBJ2-1	TRBD2	.	TGTGCCAGCATGAAGGCTAGCGGCTCCTACAATGAGCAGTTCTTC	CASMKASGSYNEQFF
TRBV19	16	TRBJ1-5	TRBD1	.	TGTGCCAGTAGTAGGGCGGGACAGGGGGCGGTTCAGCCCCAGCATTTT	CASSRAGQGAVQPQHF
TRBV9	16	TRBJ2-1	.	.	TGTGCCAGCATCCCGACATCGAGGCGACCCTACAATGAGCAGTTCTTC	CASIPTSRRPYNEQFF
TRBV19	16	TRBJ2-6	TRBD1	.	TGTGCCAGTAGGCGACAGGGGACCTCTGGGGCCAACGTCCTGACTTTC	CASRRQGTSGANVLTF
TRBV30	12	TRBJ2-5	.	.	TGTGCCTGGAGTTTCTCATTGGAGACCCAGTACTTC	CAWSFSLETQYF
TRBV2	15	TRBJ1-3	.	few	TGTGCCAGCCGTCCTAGGACGCTCTCTGGAAACACCATATATTTT	CASRPRTLSGNTIYF